The sample holds many counts of the clone carrying this TCR beta chain. As yet, its antigen is unknown. 5'RACE with 10-nucleotide random UMIs produced the cDNA. TCRdb processed the 5' RACE reads anew with MiXCR; each CDR3 protein has one entry. The data show about 35,000 distinct CDR3 sequences, about 3.8% seen once. This CDR3 is 16 amino acids long. Germline CDR1 and CDR2: DFQATT and SNEGSKA (reference sequence). V trimming: 4 bases; J trimming: 0 bases; junction bases outside the gene matches: 8. The data originate from a study of neurological immune-mediated disorders. General study points: HTLV-1-associated myelopathy had the most TCR clonal expansion, while multiple sclerosis had the least, a level that fell below healthy controls.

The chain combines TRBV20-1 with TRBJ1-3; 8 positions match TRBD1. The sequence was obtained from a man under 40 with multiple sclerosis. The sample taken for sequencing was PBMCs. CDR3 residues: CSATGQGVGSGNTIYF. In DNA, the CDR3 is TGCAGTGCTACCGGACAGGGAGTAGGCTCTGGAAACACCATATATTTT.